Listed here are 13 T cell receptor beta chains from one sample, sequenced in a study of Graves' ophthalmopathy and Graves' hyperthyroidism. Amplification targeted the TCR beta CDR3 regions, with RNA transcripts as the source material. After a first-round RT-PCR with HTBI primers, a second-round multiplex PCR was run. Via MiXCR, TCRdb re-called the multiplex PCR reads, giving one row per CDR3 protein. The sample carries 350,000 to 450,000 distinct CDR3 sequences, approximately 16% recorded once. The material sequenced was peripheral blood. The source of these receptors is a woman aged 18-29 years with Graves' ophthalmopathy.

The CDR3 nucleotides read TGTGCCAGCAGTTATCGGGGAGGATTGAACACTGAAGCTTTCTTT. This gives the protein CASSYRGGLNTEAFF. The rearrangement links TRBV6-2 or TRBV6-3 to TRBJ1-1, with unresolved D. There are 15 residues in the CDR3. The ends were cut back, 3 bases at V and 0 bases at J, with 11 bases in the middle. Germline CDR1 and CDR2: MNHEY and SVGEGT.

This clonotype was found many times. This sequence joins TRBV28 and TRBJ2-7; TRBD2 is a possible D gene (11 bases). Germline CDR1 is MDHEN and CDR2 is SYDVKM. CDR3 length: 18 residues. V was cut by 5 bases and J by 4 bases, with 27 bases left in between. CDR3 residues: CASSAGTGVTSGSYEQYF. The CDR3 DNA is TGTGCCAGCAGTGCCGGGACAGGGGTTACTAGCGGGAGTTACGAGCAGTACTTC.

This CDR3 is CASSMDGTGEQYF. Written as DNA, the CDR3 is TGTGCCAGCAGCATGGACGGGACGGGGGAGCAGTACTTC. This chain joins TRBV7-2 and TRBJ2-7; TRBD1 or TRBD2 may be the D gene (5 bases each). V was trimmed by 5 bases and J by 7 bases, leaving 15 bases between them. Germline lookup yields CDR1 SGHTA and CDR2 FQGNSA. This CDR3 has 13 residues.

The CDR3 coding sequence is TGTGCCAGCAGCTTAGTAGGGGGGGGGCCCCAAGAGACCCAGTACTTC. Its translation: CASSLVGGGPQETQYF. The V call is TRBV7-2, the J call TRBJ2-5; tentative D call: TRBD2 (7 bases). The CDR3 runs to 16 residues. V lost 1 base and J lost 1, with 13 bases in between. Germline-derived CDR1 and CDR2 are SGHTA and FQGNSA.

This clonotype was counted many times. One end of the junction does not line up with germline, which may come from a read error. The J gene is TRBJ1-3, the V gene TRBV28; 7 nucleotides agree with TRBD1. Germline V lookup: CDR1 MDHEN, CDR2 SYDVKM. The CDR3 runs to 17 residues. This CDR3 is CASSSRTGSFSGNAIYF. CDR3 nucleotides: TGTGCCAGCAGTTCGAGGACAGGCTCCTTCTCTGGAAACGCCATATATTTT. Using reference TRBV28 and TRBJ1-3 for the parts outside the CDR3, the full variable domain is DVKVTQSSRYLVKRTGEKVFLECVQDMDHENMFWYRQDPGLGLRLIYFSYDVKMKEKGDIPEGYSVSREKKERFSLILESASTNQTSMYLCASSSRTGSFSGNAIYFGEGSWLTVV.

This clonotype was counted at least ten times. The chain carries TRBV7-9 and TRBJ1-6, with TRBD1 identical over 9 bases. V lost 5 bases, J lost 7 bases, and 6 bases stayed unmatched. CDR1 and CDR2 (germline): SEHNR, FQNEAQ (reference sequence). The CDR3 length is 15 residues. The chain's CDR3 is CASSPTGQGNSPLHF. The CDR3 bases are TGTGCCAGCAGCCCCACGGGACAGGGAAATTCACCCCTCCACTTT.

A few counts support this clonotype. The V call is TRBV18, the J call TRBJ1-1, with D perhaps matching TRBD1 (5 bases). Per the germline V gene, CDR1 is KGHSH and CDR2 is LQKENI. V lost 3 bases and J lost 0, with 17 bases in between. CDR3 length: 17 residues. The CDR3 region is CASSPPRVSGVNTEAFF. As DNA, the CDR3 is TGTGCCAGCTCACCTCCACGGGTTTCGGGGGTGAACACTGAAGCTTTCTTT.

This chain joins TRBV6-1 and TRBJ2-7; 8 nucleotides align to TRBD2. J was trimmed by 5 bases and V by 9 bases; bases with no gene match: 6. The CDR3 runs 12 residues. The germline V gene encodes CDR1 MNHNS and CDR2 SASEGT. The CDR3 protein is CASRTSLHEQYF. Here the CDR3 DNA reads TGTGCCAGTAGGACTAGCCTCCACGAGCAGTACTTC.

This clonotype was picked up many times. The rearrangement joins TRBV28 to TRBJ1-1, with 8 nucleotides matching TRBD1. Germline V gene sequence: CDR1 MDHEN, CDR2 SYDVKM. The CDR3 runs 14 residues. The V segment lost 7 bases and the J segment 3 bases; nucleotides outside the gene matches: 7. The CDR3 loop reads CASTMDRDYTEAFF. The CDR3 nucleotides read TGTGCCAGCACCATGGACAGGGACTACACTGAAGCTTTCTTT.

Many counts were recorded for this clonotype. This CDR3 reads CASSSNWDILTDTQYF. In nucleotides, the CDR3 is TGTGCCAGCAGCTCAAACTGGGACATACTCACAGATACGCAGTATTTT. The V call is TRBV7-9, the J call TRBJ2-3; maybe TRBD1 (6 bases). The CDR3 totals 16 residues. V was clipped by 4 bases and J by 2 bases, with 16 bases between them. CDR1 and CDR2 (germline): SEHNR, FQNEAQ (reference sequence).

This clonotype has ten or more counts. The DNA of the CDR3 is TGTGCCAGTAGTATGTGGGACAGGAACACTGAAGCTTTCTTT. Translation: CASSMWDRNTEAFF. The V and J genes are TRBV19 and TRBJ1-1; 7 bases are shared with TRBD1. J gave up 1 base and V 3 bases, and 2 bases lay outside the gene matches. Germline V CDR1 and CDR2: LNHDA, SQIVND (reference sequence). The CDR3 length is 14 residues.

This clonotype was recorded many times. This chain connects TRBV12-3 or TRBV12-4 to TRBJ1-5; D call uncertain. The CDR3 is made up of 16 amino acids. Deletions cut 4 bases from V and 4 bases from J, with 17 bases between. This CDR3 reads CASSSGRNVQNQPQHF. The CDR3 nucleotides read TGTGCCAGCAGTTCCGGACGGAACGTGCAGAATCAGCCCCAGCATTTT.

This clonotype has ten or more counts. The V gene is TRBV10-3, the J gene TRBJ2-7; possible D gene TRBD2, 5 bases. The V and J ends lost 0 bases and 2 bases respectively, with 14 bases between them. The CDR3 extends over 16 amino acids. Germline loops: CDR1 ENHRY, CDR2 SYGVKD. The CDR3 sequence is CAISESGLGRTYEQYF. CDR3 bases: TGTGCCATCAGTGAGTCCGGACTCGGACGGACCTACGAGCAGTACTTC.